This T cell receptor (beta chain) originates from a study of identical twins. Study findings and constraints: The conclusions drew on cross-sectional statistical analysis instead of tracking the same donors.

In germline, CDR1 is ENHRY, CDR2 SYGVKD. V lost 7 bases and J lost 8, with 12 bases in between. The CDR3 is 12 amino acids. Every sampled donor was Caucasian and healthy. This clonotype was counted many times. Its antigen is unknown. MiXCR, applied by TCRdb to the 5' RACE reads, yields one record per CDR3 protein. In the table there are hundreds of thousands of distinct CDR3 sequences, 20% to 25% of which are singletons. These records were also assigned to another study, of T cells expressing NK-cell markers. That source adds: Researchers got TCR beta repertoires out of sorted CD3+CD56+NKG2C+, CD3+CD56+NKG2C- and CD3+CD56-NKG2C+ T cells. Of eight sequenced donors, seven were HCMV-seropositive and one HCMV-seronegative.

The TCR sequence derives from a woman aged 18-29 years in good health. The sequenced material came from CD4+ T cells sorted from blood. The chain uses TRBV10-3 and TRBJ2-4; weak D call: TRBD1 (6 bases). DNA of the CDR3: TGTGCCATCAAGGGGGTTCAGGACATTCAGTACTTC. Translating it yields CAIKGVQDIQYF.